This T cell receptor beta chain appears in the sequencing data of a study of T cells in Graves' hyperthyroidism and ophthalmopathy. The study's findings and limits: The model identified upcoming ophthalmopathy a median about six months ahead of onset. Peripheral blood also featured most of the thyroid clonotypes expanded above 0.001.

As regards this clonotype: Its matching antigen is unknown.

Researchers took RNA transcripts and amplified the TCR beta CDR3 regions from them. The study used the HTBI primer set for a first-round RT-PCR of the TCR CDR3. TCRdb reprocessed the multiplex PCR reads with MiXCR, giving one entry per CDR3 protein. Of around 600,000 distinct CDR3 sequences listed, more than 13% are singletons. Around 10 ml fresh peripheral blood yielded the PBMCs. Germline V gene sequence: CDR1 LGHNT, CDR2 FRNRAP. CDR3 size: 12 residues. Trimming pared 4 bases from V and 11 bases from J, leaving 12 bases between. The sample comprised blood. The sequence came from a woman younger than 30 with Graves' ophthalmopathy. The gene calls are TRBV12-5 and TRBJ2-1; D is tentatively TRBD1 or TRBD2 (5 bases each). For the CDR3, the DNA is TGTGCTAGTGGTTCCCCACCGGGACAGCAGTTCTTC. Encoded protein: CASGSPPGQQFF.